These 31 T cell receptor beta chains share one sample of origin, sequenced in a study of post-analysis software for immune sequencing data. Researchers reported that TCR beta cDNA libraries carried unique molecular identifiers. MiXCR, run by TCRdb on the PCR reads, gives a single entry per CDR3 protein. The table records about 540,000 distinct CDR3 sequences, 34% of them present only once. These receptors' targets are unknown. General observations from the study: Four or five TRBV segments were significantly more frequent in patients than in controls. TRBV5-6, TRBV5-1 and TRBV20-1 were among these segments.

The sequenced sample was blood. All receptors come from a girl younger than 18 with multiple sclerosis.

On this clonotype: Because it lacks the conserved phenylalanine or tryptophan at the end, this CDR3 is likely a read error. The chain recombines TRBV27 with TRBJ2-6; possible D gene TRBD1, 5 bases. The CDR3 covers 15 residues. CDR1 is MNHEY and CDR2 is SMNVEV in the germline V gene (reference sequence). V dropped 6 bases and J dropped 0 bases, with 9 bases sitting between them. This CDR3 is CASSKDSSGANVLTC. CDR3 DNA: TGTGCCAGCAGCAAAGACAGCTCTGGGGCCAACGTCCTGACTTGC.

There are many counts of this clonotype. This chain connects TRBV5-1 to TRBJ2-3; D remains unclear. The CDR3 totals 12 residues. The V and J ends lost 4 bases and 6 bases respectively, with 9 bases between them. Germline lookup yields CDR1 SGHRS and CDR2 YFSETQ. The chain's CDR3 is CASSPFPDTQYF. CDR3 coding DNA: TGCGCCAGCAGCCCTTTCCCGGATACGCAGTATTTT.

This clonotype was seen more than once but under ten times. J is TRBJ1-2 and V is TRBV29-1; weak D call: TRBD1 (6 bases). The CDR3 contains 12 residues. Germline assignment: CDR1 SQVTM and CDR2 ANQGSEA. The CDR3 region is CAARGGDYGYTF. The CDR3 DNA sequence: TGCGCTGCCCGAGGGGGAGACTATGGCTACACCTTC.

The chain is built from TRBV28 and TRBJ2-7, with D perhaps TRBD2 (6 bases). The CDR3 loop spans 14 amino acids. V dropped 4 bases and J dropped 4 bases, with 14 bases sitting between them. CDR1 and CDR2 (germline): MDHEN, SYDVKM. The CDR3 loop reads CASSSPAGRYEQYF. The CDR3, as DNA: TGTGCCAGCAGTTCCCCGGCGGGGCGATACGAGCAGTACTTC.

V gene TRBV20-1 combines with J gene TRBJ1-6; D remains unclear. The CDR3 has 17 residues. In germline, CDR1 is DFQATT, CDR2 SNEGSKA (reference sequence). V lost 3 bases and J 7 bases, leaving 22 bases between the germline ends. CDR3: CSASGRSAELLNSPLHF. CDR3 DNA sequence: TGCAGTGCTAGCGGGCGGTCAGCCGAACTCCTAAATTCACCCCTCCACTTT.

The CDR3 is CSVRGVAGDYGYTF. DNA of the CDR3: TGCAGCGTTCGAGGAGTAGCGGGCGACTATGGCTACACCTTC. The chain carries TRBV29-1 and TRBJ1-2; D not resolved. V shed 5 bases and J shed 3 bases, with 16 bases lying between them. This CDR3 has 14 residues. CDR1 and CDR2 from the germline V gene are SQVTM and ANQGSEA.

The genes are TRBV7-2 and TRBJ2-3; 8 nucleotides match TRBD1. The junction had 5 bases not matched to a gene; V was cut back by 2 bases and J by 4 bases. The germline V gene encodes CDR1 SGHTA and CDR2 FQGNSA. The CDR3 length is 15 residues. For the CDR3, the DNA is TGTGCCAGCAGCTTACGGACAGGGTTCCCAGATACGCAGTATTTT. Protein product: CASSLRTGFPDTQYF.

In this sample, this clonotype turned up many times. The chain uses TRBV4-1 and TRBJ2-3; D gene ambiguous. With 2 bases removed from V and 0 bases from J, the gap between germline ends came to 12 bases. The CDR3 is made up of 16 amino acids. Germline CDR1 and CDR2: MGHRA and YSYEKL. The CDR3 bases are TGCGCCAGCAGCCAACAGCCCCCACTCAGCACAGATACGCAGTATTTT. Encoded protein: CASSQQPPLSTDTQYF.

The chain combines TRBV25-1 with TRBJ1-1; D is ambiguous. From germline, CDR1 is MGHDK and CDR2 SYGVNS. CDR3 length: 14 residues. The V end lost 5 bases, the J end lost 1 base, and 11 bases lay between the germline ends. CDR3 amino acids: CASSIIDPNTEAFF. The CDR3 DNA reads as TGTGCCAGCAGTATAATCGATCCGAACACTGAAGCTTTCTTT.

The V and J genes are TRBV18 and TRBJ2-1; D might be TRBD1 (6 bases). V dropped 5 bases and J dropped 4 bases, with 6 bases sitting between them. The CDR3 loop spans 12 amino acids. Germline assignment: CDR1 KGHSH and CDR2 LQKENI. In DNA, the CDR3 is TGTGCCAGCTCAGGACAGTACAATGAGCAGTTCTTC. Translated: CASSGQYNEQFF.

This clonotype was detected many times. The germline gene is not matched at one end of the junction; a read error may be the cause. This rearrangement joins TRBV6-4 to TRBJ2-1, with 10 bases fitting TRBD2. Germline V gene sequence: CDR1 MRHNA, CDR2 SNTAGT. This CDR3 has 16 residues. The CDR3 sequence is CASSYSTSGLYNEQFF. In DNA form, the CDR3 reads TGTGCCAGCAGTTACTCGACTAGCGGGTTATACAATGAGCAGTTCTTC.

The V gene is TRBV15, the J gene TRBJ2-3, with 11 bases aligning to TRBD2. The germline V gene has CDR1 LNHNV and CDR2 YYDKDF (reference sequence). The CDR3 loop spans 18 amino acids. The junction had 11 bases not matched to a gene; V was cut back by 5 bases and J by 1 base. As DNA, the CDR3 is TGTGCCACCAGCGGGCGACATAGCGGGGGGGCTGGCACAGATACGCAGTATTTT. This translates into CATSGRHSGGAGTDTQYF. The variable domain in full, with the rest retrieved from reference TRBV15 and TRBJ2-3, is DAMVIQNPRYQVTQFGKPVTLSCSQTLNHNVMYWYQQKSSQAPKLLFHYYDKDFNNEADTPDNFQSRRPNTSFCFLDIRSPGLGDTAMYLCATSGRHSGGAGTDTQYFGPGTRLTVL.

The genes are TRBV12-3 or TRBV12-4 and TRBJ2-1, with unresolved D. There are 13 residues in the CDR3. Deletions cut 0 bases from V and 9 bases from J, with 9 bases between. The CDR3 loop reads CASSLASSTEQFF. The CDR3, as DNA: TGTGCCAGCAGTTTAGCTAGCAGCACTGAGCAGTTCTTC.

In regard to this clonotype: A junction boundary mismatches the germline segment, possibly from a read error. The chain links TRBV7-7 to TRBJ2-7; the D gene could be TRBD1 or TRBD2 (5 bases each). Gene TRBJ2-5 matches the end of the DNA better, so the J call may be wrong. The CDR3 totals 15 residues. From germline, CDR1 is SSHAT and CDR2 FNYEAQ (reference sequence). The CDR3 coding sequence is TGTGCTAGCAGCTTACAGATGGGACGGCATGAGACCCAGTACTTC. Protein sequence: CASSLQMGRHETQYF.

This clonotype was observed a single time. The chain employs TRBV5-1 and TRBJ2-3; 8 nucleotides align to TRBD2. Trimming removed 4 bases from V and 6 bases from J; junction bases left unmatched: 16. Germline values: CDR1 SGHRS, CDR2 YFSETQ. CDR3 length equals 17 residues. CDR3: CASSPIGRTSPQDTQYF. The CDR3 bases are TGCGCCAGCAGCCCCATCGGTCGGACTAGCCCTCAGGATACGCAGTATTTT.

This clonotype was observed a few times. The chain is built from TRBV4-2 and TRBJ2-1, with 9 nucleotides matching TRBD2. CDR3 length: 16 residues. The V gene's germline CDR1 is LGHNA and CDR2 YNFKEQ. J was trimmed by 8 bases and V by 0 bases; bases with no gene match: 8. The CDR3 DNA is TGTGCCAGCAGCCAAGATGCGCGGGGGGGCTTCTATGAGCAGTTCTTC. As protein: CASSQDARGGFYEQFF.

This chain uses TRBV10-3 with TRBJ2-5; D gene unclear. The J call may be wrong; the DNA end is better matched by TRBJ2-7. Germline V gives CDR1 ENHRY, CDR2 SYGVKD. The length of the CDR3 is 13 residues. The CDR3 loop is CAISDGPTYEQYF. The CDR3, as DNA: TGTGCCATCAGTGACGGTCCCACCTACGAGCAGTACTTC.

V is TRBV12-3 or TRBV12-4 and J is TRBJ1-6, with D possibly matching TRBD1 (5 bases). This CDR3 is 15 amino acids long. Trimming took 2 bases from V and 9 from J, leaving 14 bases between them. The CDR3 sequence is CASSLRAGRTSPLHF. CDR3 bases: TGTGCCAGCAGTTTACGGGCAGGGAGAACTTCACCCCTCCACTTT.

The J gene is TRBJ1-5, the V gene TRBV20-1; no clear D. In germline, CDR1 is DFQATT, CDR2 SNEGSKA (reference sequence). V was clipped by 3 bases and J by 8 bases, with 14 bases between them. The CDR3 contains 13 residues. Written as DNA, the CDR3 is TGCAGTGCTAGCCGGAATAGCCTAGAGCCCCAGCATTTT. Protein: CSASRNSLEPQHF.

This chain links TRBV27 with TRBJ2-1; maybe TRBD2 (7 bases). CDR3 length equals 15 residues. Per germline, CDR1 MNHEY and CDR2 SMNVEV (reference sequence). Deletions cut 7 bases from V and 7 bases from J, with 20 bases between. The CDR3 region is CASTPLGRGGNEQFF. CDR3 nucleotide sequence: TGTGCCAGCACTCCCCTAGGTAGGGGGGGGAATGAGCAGTTCTTC.

The rearrangement joins TRBV24-1 to TRBJ2-7; D uncertain. Deletions cut 3 bases from V and 7 bases from J, with 6 bases between. The CDR3 sequence is 11 residues long. Per germline, CDR1 KGHDR and CDR2 SFDVKD. This CDR3 is CATSDTVEQYF. CDR3 sequence (DNA): TGTGCCACCAGTGATACGGTGGAGCAGTACTTC.

This clonotype appeared a few times. The CDR3 loop is CASSLGRRWDGYTF. The CDR3 region has the DNA TGTGCCAGCAGTTTAGGGCGCAGGTGGGATGGCTACACCTTC. The rearrangement links TRBV28 to TRBJ1-2; no reliable D call. The V end lost 2 bases, the J end lost 6 bases, and 13 bases lay between the germline ends. The CDR3 spans 14 residues. Germline CDR1 MDHEN, CDR2 SYDVKM.

The chain couples TRBV28 to TRBJ1-2; D not certain. Trimming removed 5 bases at V and 8 bases at J, with 12 bases between. This CDR3 contains 12 residues. CDR1 and CDR2 (germline): MDHEN, SYDVKM. The CDR3 reads CASSPYNWGYTF. In DNA, the CDR3 is TGTGCCAGCAGTCCTTACAATTGGGGCTACACCTTC.

The V call is TRBV24-1, the J call TRBJ2-3; D is possibly TRBD1 (6 bases). Trimming cost V 1 base and J 2 bases, with 15 bases left between them. CDR1 and CDR2 from the germline V gene are KGHDR and SFDVKD. The CDR3 is made up of 17 amino acids. In nucleotides, the CDR3 is TGTGCCACCAGTGATTTAAGGGTTGGGGGCACCACAGATACGCAGTATTTT. As protein: CATSDLRVGGTTDTQYF.

The V gene is TRBV5-1, the J gene TRBJ2-1; D is perhaps TRBD2 (7 bases). Germline-derived CDR1 and CDR2 are SGHRS and YFSETQ. CDR3 size: 15 residues. The germline V and J ends were trimmed by 0 bases and 11 bases, with 18 bases remaining between them. The CDR3: CASSLETSRGLKQFF. The CDR3 nucleotides are TGCGCCAGCAGCTTGGAGACTAGCAGGGGATTGAAGCAGTTCTTC.

CDR3 DNA: TGTGCCAGCAGTTTCCTAGCGGGGGGTAACAATGAGCAGTTCTTC. This gives the protein CASSFLAGGNNEQFF. V and J are TRBV28 and TRBJ2-1, with TRBD2 matching over 11 bases. Germline V lookup: CDR1 MDHEN, CDR2 SYDVKM. J was trimmed by 5 bases and V by 3 bases; bases with no gene match: 3. The length of the CDR3 is 15 residues.

V usage is TRBV27 and J usage is TRBJ2-5; 12 bases line up with TRBD2. Germline V lookup: CDR1 MNHEY, CDR2 SMNVEV (reference sequence). CDR3 length: 17 amino acids. V was clipped by 6 bases and J by 1 base; unmatched bases: 9. The CDR3 sequence: CASRPGLAGIFQETQYF. The CDR3 nucleotides read TGTGCCAGCAGGCCTGGACTAGCGGGGATCTTCCAAGAGACCCAGTACTTC.

This clonotype was seen a handful of times. The chain carries TRBV9 and TRBJ2-3; D could derive from TRBD1 or TRBD2 (5 bases each). Germline CDR1 SGDLS, CDR2 YYNGEE. Deletions cut 3 bases from V and 10 bases from J, with 9 bases between. This CDR3 is 11 amino acids long. CDR3 loop: CASSDQGAQYF. The CDR3 nucleotides are TGTGCCAGCAGCGACCAGGGAGCGCAGTATTTT.

This clonotype is a singleton in its sample. The chain combines TRBV3-1 with TRBJ1-2, with 9 bases lining up with TRBD1. J was trimmed by 6 bases and V by 4 bases; bases with no gene match: 6. Germline V CDR1 and CDR2: LGHDT, YNNKEL (reference sequence). The CDR3 covers 14 residues. The CDR3 sequence is CASSRGQGHDGYTF. The CDR3 DNA is TGTGCCAGCAGCCGTGGACAGGGGCATGATGGCTACACCTTC.

Only a few counts were recorded for this clonotype. The chain has TRBV2 and TRBJ1-6; perhaps TRBD1 as D (6 bases). Germline loops: CDR1 SNHLY, CDR2 FYNNEI. The CDR3 is made up of 15 amino acids. The V end was cut by 7 bases, the J end by 8 bases, with 18 bases between. CDR3 sequence (DNA): TGTGCCAGCAACCGCGGACAGAGAGAGGATTCACCCCTCCACTTT. Its protein is CASNRGQREDSPLHF.

The chain carries TRBV20-1 and TRBJ2-1; no clear D gene. This CDR3 has 15 residues. Germline V lookup: CDR1 DFQATT, CDR2 SNEGSKA (reference sequence). V lost 4 bases and J lost 2, with 15 bases in between. The chain's CDR3 is CSATVNHATYNEQFF. The CDR3 DNA reads TGCAGTGCTACGGTTAACCACGCAACCTACAATGAGCAGTTCTTC.